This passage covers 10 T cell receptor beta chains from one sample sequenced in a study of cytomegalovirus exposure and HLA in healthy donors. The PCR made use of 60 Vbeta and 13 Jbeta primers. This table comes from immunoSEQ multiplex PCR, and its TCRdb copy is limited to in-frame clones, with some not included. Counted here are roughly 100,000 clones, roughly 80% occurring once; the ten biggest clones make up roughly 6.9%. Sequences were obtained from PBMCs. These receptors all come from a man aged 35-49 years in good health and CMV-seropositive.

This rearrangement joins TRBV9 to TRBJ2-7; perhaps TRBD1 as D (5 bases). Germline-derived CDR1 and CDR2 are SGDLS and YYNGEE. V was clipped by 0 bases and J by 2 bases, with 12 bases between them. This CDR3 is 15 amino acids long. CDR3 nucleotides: TGTGCCAGCAGCGTAGCTGTAGACAGTACCTACGAGCAGTACTTC. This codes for CASSVAVDSTYEQYF. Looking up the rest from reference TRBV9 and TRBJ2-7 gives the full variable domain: DSGVTQTPKHLITATGQRVTLRCSPRSGDLSVYWYQQSLDQGLQFLIQYYNGEERAKGNILERFSAQQFPDLHSELNLSSLELGDSALYFCASSVAVDSTYEQYFGPGTRLTVT.

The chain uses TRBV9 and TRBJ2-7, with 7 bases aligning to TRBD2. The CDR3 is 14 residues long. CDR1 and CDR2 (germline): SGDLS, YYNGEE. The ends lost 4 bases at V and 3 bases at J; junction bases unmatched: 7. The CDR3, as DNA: TGTGCCAGCAGCCCCCAAGCGGGGAGCTACGAGCAGTACTTC. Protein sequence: CASSPQAGSYEQYF.

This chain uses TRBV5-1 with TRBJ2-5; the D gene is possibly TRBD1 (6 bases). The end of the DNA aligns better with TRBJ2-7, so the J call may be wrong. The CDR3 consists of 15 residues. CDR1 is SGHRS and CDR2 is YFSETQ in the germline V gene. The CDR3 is CASSPPGQRTYEQYF. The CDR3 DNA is TGCGCCAGCAGCCCGCCAGGACAGAGAACCTACGAGCAGTACTTC.

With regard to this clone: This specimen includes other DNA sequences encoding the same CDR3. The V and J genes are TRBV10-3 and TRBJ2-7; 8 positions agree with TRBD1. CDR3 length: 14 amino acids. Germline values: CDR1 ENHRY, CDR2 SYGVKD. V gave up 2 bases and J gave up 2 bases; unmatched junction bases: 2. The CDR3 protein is CAISEDRGAYEQYF. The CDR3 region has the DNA TGTGCCATCAGTGAGGACAGGGGCGCCTACGAGCAGTACTTC.

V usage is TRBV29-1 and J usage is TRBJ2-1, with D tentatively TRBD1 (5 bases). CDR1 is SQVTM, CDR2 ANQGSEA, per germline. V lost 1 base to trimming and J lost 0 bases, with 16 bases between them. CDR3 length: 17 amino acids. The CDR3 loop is CSVEGTDIESSYNEQFF. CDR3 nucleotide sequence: TGCAGCGTTGAAGGTACGGACATCGAGAGCTCCTACAATGAGCAGTTCTTC.

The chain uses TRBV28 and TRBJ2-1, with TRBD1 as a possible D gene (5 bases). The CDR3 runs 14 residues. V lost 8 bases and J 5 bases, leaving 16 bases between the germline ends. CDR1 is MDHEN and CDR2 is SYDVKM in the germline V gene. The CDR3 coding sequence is TGTGCCAGCGCTCCAGCTGGCAGGGACAATGAGCAGTTCTTC. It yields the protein CASAPAGRDNEQFF. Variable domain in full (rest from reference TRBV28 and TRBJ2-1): DVKVTQSSRYLVKRTGEKVFLECVQDMDHENMFWYRQDPGLGLRLIYFSYDVKMKEKGDIPEGYSVSREKKERFSLILESASTNQTSMYLCASAPAGRDNEQFFGPGTRLTVL.

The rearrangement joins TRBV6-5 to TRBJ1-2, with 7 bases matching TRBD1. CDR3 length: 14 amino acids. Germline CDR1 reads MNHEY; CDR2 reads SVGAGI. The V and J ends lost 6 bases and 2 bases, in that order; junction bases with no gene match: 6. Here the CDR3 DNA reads TGTGCCAGCAGAAAGACAGGGTCCAACTATGGCTACACCTTC. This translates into CASRKTGSNYGYTF.

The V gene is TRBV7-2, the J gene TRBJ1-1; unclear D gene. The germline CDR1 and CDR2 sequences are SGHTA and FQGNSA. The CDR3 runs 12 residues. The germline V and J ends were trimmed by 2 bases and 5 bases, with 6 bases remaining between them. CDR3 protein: CASSLRGTEAFF. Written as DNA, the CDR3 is TGTGCCAGCAGCTTACGGGGTACTGAAGCTTTCTTT.

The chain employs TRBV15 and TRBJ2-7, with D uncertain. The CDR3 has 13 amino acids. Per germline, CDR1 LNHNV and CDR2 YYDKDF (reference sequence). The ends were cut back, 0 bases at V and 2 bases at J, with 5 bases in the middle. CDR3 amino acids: CATSRDQTYEQYF. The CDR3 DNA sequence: TGTGCCACCAGCAGAGATCAGACCTACGAGCAGTACTTC.

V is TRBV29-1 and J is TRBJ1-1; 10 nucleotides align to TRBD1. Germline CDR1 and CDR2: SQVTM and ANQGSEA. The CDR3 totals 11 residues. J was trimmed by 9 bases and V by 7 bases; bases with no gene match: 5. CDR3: CSGGQGPKAFF. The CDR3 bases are TGCAGCGGGGGACAGGGGCCCAAAGCTTTCTTT.